This T cell receptor (beta chain) originates from a study of CD8+ T cells in alopecia areata. About the study: Treatment with tofacitinib (6 to 18 months) was followed by 6 months off drug. General study results and limits: Between patients, shared TCR sequences were less clear than in mice. This was possibly due in part to HLA diversity in the patient population. Researchers report lesional scalp, most notably alopecia totalis/universalis, outstripped normal scalp in clonality.

Individuals with alopecia areata gave both lesional scalp punch biopsies and peripheral blood for collection. As the sequencing template, cDNA was produced by extracting RNA and reverse transcribing it. Data came from immunoSEQ multiplex PCR; TCRdb stores just in-frame clones and leaves some out. The table records 150,000 to 200,000 clones, about 70% of them present only once. As concerns this clone: The antigen is undetermined. This CDR3 is also generated by other DNA sequences in the sample.

The sequence was obtained from a human donor with alopecia areata. Source: CD8+ T cells sorted from blood, taken at week 0.

The CDR3 region is CSVGRENTEAFF. The CDR3 coding sequence is TGCAGCGTTGGCAGGGAGAACACTGAAGCTTTCTTT. The rearrangement joins TRBV29-1 to TRBJ1-1; TRBD1 is a possible D gene (5 bases). Trimming stripped 4 bases from V and 1 base from J, with 7 bases between. CDR1 is SQVTM and CDR2 is ANQGSEA in the germline V gene. The CDR3 has 12 amino acids. The full variable domain, completed using reference TRBV29-1 and TRBJ1-1, is SAVISQKPSRDICQRGTSLTIQCQVDSQVTMMFWYRQQPGQSLTLIATANQGSEATYESGFVIDKFPISRPNLTFSTLTVSNMSPEDSSIYLCSVGRENTEAFFGQGTRLTVV.